This entry lists 11 T cell receptor beta chains sequenced from one sample in a study of T cell responses to AZD1222 COVID-19 vaccine. TCRdb keeps only in-frame clones here, not all; method: immunoSEQ multiplex PCR. The table includes 90,000 to 120,000 clones, approximately 88% detected once. The sample was peripheral blood, taken on day 0 of AZD1222 vaccination. The receptors derive from an adult in good health.

Here the CDR3 reads CASSSGDHTGELFF. CDR3 DNA: TGCGCCAGCAGCTCTGGGGACCACACCGGGGAGCTGTTTTTT. This chain links TRBV5-1 with TRBJ2-2; possibly TRBD1 or TRBD2 for D (5 bases each). This CDR3 is built from 14 residues. Germline values: CDR1 SGHRS, CDR2 YFSETQ. Trimming removed 3 bases at V and 3 bases at J, with 9 bases between.

The rearrangement uses TRBV5-1 and TRBJ2-7; D is uncertain. Germline lookup yields CDR1 SGHRS and CDR2 YFSETQ. The length of the CDR3 is 11 residues. Trimming took 2 bases from V and 5 from J, leaving 5 bases between them. CDR3 in DNA: TGCGCCAGCAGCTTAGGTGACGAGCAGTACTTC. Translation gives CASSLGDEQYF.

This chain connects TRBV5-1 to TRBJ2-1; D might be TRBD2 (6 bases). The V and J ends lost 2 bases and 5 bases respectively, with 14 bases between them. Germline V gene data show CDR1 as SGHRS and CDR2 as YFSETQ. CDR3 length equals 15 residues. The chain's CDR3 is CASSFGGARNNEQFF. DNA for the CDR3: TGCGCCAGCAGCTTCGGAGGGGCGCGGAACAATGAGCAGTTCTTC.

This clone appeared a few times. J is TRBJ2-2 and V is TRBV7-2; no clear D. This CDR3 region has 14 residues. The germline V gene encodes CDR1 SGHTA and CDR2 FQGNSA. The V gene lost 8 bases and the J gene lost 0 bases, with 10 bases spanning the gap. For the CDR3, the DNA is TGTGCCAGCCGTAGGACCACGAACACCGGGGAGCTGTTTTTT. This sequence encodes CASRRTTNTGELFF. The entire variable domain, with the rest obtained from reference TRBV7-2 and TRBJ2-2, is as follows: GAGVSQSPSNKVTEKGKDVELRCDPISGHTALYWYRQSLGQGLEFLIYFQGNSAPDKSGLPSDRFSAERTGGSVSTLTIQRTQQEDSAVYLCASRRTTNTGELFFGEGSRLTVL.

This chain connects TRBV10-1 to TRBJ2-1; the match to TRBD2 covers 8 bases. Germline CDR1 WNHNN, CDR2 SYGVQD (reference sequence). The CDR3 has 14 residues. V was pared by 6 bases and J by 7 bases, with 8 bases of the junction left unmatched. For the CDR3, the DNA is TGCGCCAGCAGCTTTAGCGGGACGGGGAATGAGCAGTTCTTC. Translation: CASSFSGTGNEQFF.

V gene TRBV24-1 combines with J gene TRBJ1-1; D may be TRBD1 (5 bases). The CDR3 sequence is 20 residues long. The germline V and J ends were trimmed by 1 base and 1 base, with 24 bases remaining between them. Germline V gene sequence: CDR1 KGHDR, CDR2 SFDVKD. Written as DNA, the CDR3 is TGTGCCACCAGTGATTTTCCTGTGACAGACCGGCTCCGTCAGAACACTGAAGCTTTCTTT. Translated: CATSDFPVTDRLRQNTEAFF.

The rearrangement joins TRBV19 to TRBJ2-1; 9 bases fit TRBD1. Germline-derived CDR1 and CDR2 are LNHDA and SQIVND (reference sequence). V dropped 8 bases and J dropped 0; count of bases not matched to a gene: 8. The CDR3 extends over 16 amino acids. Here the CDR3 reads CASASGTGSSYNEQFF. In nucleotides, the CDR3 is TGTGCCAGTGCCTCCGGGACAGGGAGCTCCTACAATGAGCAGTTCTTC.

The rearrangement joins TRBV5-5 to TRBJ1-1; D perhaps matches TRBD1 (5 bases). CDR1 SGHKS and CDR2 YYEKEE come from the germline V gene (reference sequence). V was shortened by 0 bases and J by 1 base, with 10 bases between the two germline ends. CDR3 length: 15 amino acids. The CDR3 spells CASSLVSGPNTEAFF. The DNA for the CDR3 is TGTGCCAGCAGCTTGGTGTCAGGGCCGAACACTGAAGCTTTCTTT.

The V and J genes are TRBV7-2 and TRBJ1-1; TRBD1 might be the D (6 bases). The CDR3 covers 13 residues. The germline V and J ends were trimmed by 5 bases and 1 base, with 8 bases remaining between them. CDR1 is SGHTA and CDR2 is FQGNSA in the germline V gene. This chain's CDR3 is CASSKQGNTEAFF. DNA of the CDR3: TGTGCCAGCAGCAAACAGGGGAACACTGAAGCTTTCTTT. Drawing the rest from reference TRBV7-2 and TRBJ1-1, the complete variable domain is GAGVSQSPSNKVTEKGKDVELRCDPISGHTALYWYRQSLGQGLEFLIYFQGNSAPDKSGLPSDRFSAERTGGSVSTLTIQRTQQEDSAVYLCASSKQGNTEAFFGQGTRLTVV.

V usage is TRBV9 and J usage is TRBJ2-1, with a possible D match to TRBD2 (6 bases). The V gene's germline CDR1 is SGDLS and CDR2 YYNGEE. CDR3 length: 15 residues. With 4 bases removed from V and 8 bases from J, the gap between germline ends came to 19 bases. The CDR3 spells CASSSAGVGEDEQFF. The DNA of the CDR3 is TGTGCCAGCAGCTCCGCCGGAGTGGGGGAGGATGAGCAGTTCTTC.

This chain connects TRBV15 to TRBJ2-2; TRBD2 might be the D (6 bases). The CDR3 is 15 amino acids. From germline, CDR1 is LNHNV and CDR2 YYDKDF (reference sequence). V lost 0 bases to trimming and J lost 4 bases, with 9 bases between them. The CDR3 nucleotides read TGTGCCACCAGCAGAGATGTGGGGGGCACCGGGGAGCTGTTTTTT. Translating gives CATSRDVGGTGELFF.